This section outlines one T cell receptor beta chain sequence together with its context. Its antigen is still unknown. These data originate in a study of cytomegalovirus exposure and HLA in healthy donors. Produced via immunoSEQ multiplex PCR; TCRdb's table is partial and in-frame only. The data hold over 150,000 clones, with 95% to 96% observed a single time. The donors formed part of the approximately 120-subject validation cohort, distinct from the approximately 630-subject first cohort. CDR3 length: 14 amino acids. Per the germline V gene, CDR1 is MNHEY and CDR2 is SMNVEV (reference sequence). J was trimmed by 5 bases and V by 5 bases; bases with no gene match: 8. Study-level findings and limits: TCR beta chains numbering more than 150 were designated cytomegalovirus-associated. Specificity of a few CMV-associated chains for CMV antigens was verified in vitro. According to a subsequent analysis, TCR clusters from the first cohort were inclined to appear together in the 130 or so validation repertoires.

This TCR was recovered from a woman aged 18-29 years in good health and CMV-seronegative. The rearrangement joins TRBV27 to TRBJ2-7; 8 positions match TRBD2. The sequencing sample was made of PBMCs. The CDR3 DNA follows: TGTGCCAGCAGTGCTCGACTAGCGCGGGACGAGCAGTACTTC. Translation: CASSARLARDEQYF.